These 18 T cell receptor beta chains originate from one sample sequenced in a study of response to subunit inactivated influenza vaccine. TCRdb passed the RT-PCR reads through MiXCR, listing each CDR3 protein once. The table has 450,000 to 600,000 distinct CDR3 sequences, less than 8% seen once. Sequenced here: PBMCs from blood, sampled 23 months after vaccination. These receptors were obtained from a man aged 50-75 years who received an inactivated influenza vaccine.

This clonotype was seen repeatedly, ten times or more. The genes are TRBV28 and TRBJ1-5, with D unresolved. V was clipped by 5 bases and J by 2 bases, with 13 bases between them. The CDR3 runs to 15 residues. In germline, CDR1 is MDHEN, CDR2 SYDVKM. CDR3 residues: CASSRTTVRNQPQHF. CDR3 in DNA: TGTGCCAGCAGTCGGACGACCGTCCGCAATCAGCCCCAGCATTTT.

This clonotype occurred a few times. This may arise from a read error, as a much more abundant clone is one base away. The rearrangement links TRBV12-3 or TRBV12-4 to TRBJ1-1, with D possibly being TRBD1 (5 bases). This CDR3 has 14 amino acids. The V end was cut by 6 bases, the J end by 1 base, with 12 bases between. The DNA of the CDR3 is TGTGCCAGCAGCCCGACAAGGGGGAACACTGAAGCTTTCTTT. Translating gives CASSPTRGNTEAFF.

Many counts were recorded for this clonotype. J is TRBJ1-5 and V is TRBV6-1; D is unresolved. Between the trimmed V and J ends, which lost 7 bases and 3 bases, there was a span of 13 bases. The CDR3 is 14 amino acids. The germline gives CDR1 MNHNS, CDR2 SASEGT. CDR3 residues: CASTTRETNQPQHF. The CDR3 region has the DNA TGTGCCAGCACCACCCGGGAGACCAATCAGCCCCAGCATTTT.

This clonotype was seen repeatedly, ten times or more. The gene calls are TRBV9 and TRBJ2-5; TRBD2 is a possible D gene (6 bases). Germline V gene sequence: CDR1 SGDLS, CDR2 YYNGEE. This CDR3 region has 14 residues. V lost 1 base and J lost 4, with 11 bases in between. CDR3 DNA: TGTGCCAGCAGCGTAAGAGGGACTGGAGAGACCCAGTACTTC. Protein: CASSVRGTGETQYF.

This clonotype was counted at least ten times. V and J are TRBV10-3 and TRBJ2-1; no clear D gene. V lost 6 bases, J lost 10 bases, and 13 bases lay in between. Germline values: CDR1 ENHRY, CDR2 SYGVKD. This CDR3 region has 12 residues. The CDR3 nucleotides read TGTGCCATCAGACCGGGCGACGGAGAGCAGTTCTTC. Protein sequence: CAIRPGDGEQFF.

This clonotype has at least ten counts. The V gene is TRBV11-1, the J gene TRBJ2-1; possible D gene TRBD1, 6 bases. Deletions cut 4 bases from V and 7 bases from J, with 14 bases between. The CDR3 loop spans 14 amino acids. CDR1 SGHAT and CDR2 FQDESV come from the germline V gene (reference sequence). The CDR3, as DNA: TGTGCCAGCAGCTCCCTGCGAAGGGGGAATGAGCAGTTCTTC. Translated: CASSSLRRGNEQFF.

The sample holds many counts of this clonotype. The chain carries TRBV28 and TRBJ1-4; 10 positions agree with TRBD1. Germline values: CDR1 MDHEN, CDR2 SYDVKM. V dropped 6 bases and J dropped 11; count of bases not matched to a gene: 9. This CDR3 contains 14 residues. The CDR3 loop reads CASSPDRGPWKLFF. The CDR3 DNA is TGTGCCAGCAGCCCTGACAGGGGGCCCTGGAAACTGTTTTTT.

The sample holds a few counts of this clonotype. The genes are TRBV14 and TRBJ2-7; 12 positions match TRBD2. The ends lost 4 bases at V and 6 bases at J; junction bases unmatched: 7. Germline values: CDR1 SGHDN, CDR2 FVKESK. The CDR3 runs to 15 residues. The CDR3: CASSLTSGSFGEQYF. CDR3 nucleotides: TGTGCCAGCAGCCTGACTAGCGGGAGTTTCGGCGAGCAGTACTTC.

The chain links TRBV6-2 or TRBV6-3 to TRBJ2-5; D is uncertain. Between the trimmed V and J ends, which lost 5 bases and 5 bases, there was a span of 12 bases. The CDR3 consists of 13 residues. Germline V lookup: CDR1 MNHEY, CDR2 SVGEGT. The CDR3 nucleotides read TGTGCCAGCAGTCCGCTCAATTCGGAGACCCAGTACTTC. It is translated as CASSPLNSETQYF.

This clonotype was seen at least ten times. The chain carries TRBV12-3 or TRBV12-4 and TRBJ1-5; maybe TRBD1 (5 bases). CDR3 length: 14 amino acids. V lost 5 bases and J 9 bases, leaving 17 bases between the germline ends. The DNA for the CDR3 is TGTGCCAGCAGTATCGGGACGGCTGCACGGCCCCAGCATTTT. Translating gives CASSIGTAARPQHF.

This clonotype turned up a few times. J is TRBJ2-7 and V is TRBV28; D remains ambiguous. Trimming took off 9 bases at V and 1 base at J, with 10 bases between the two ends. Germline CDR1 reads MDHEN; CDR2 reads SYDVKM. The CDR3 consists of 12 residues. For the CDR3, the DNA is TGTGCCAGTGGCTTATTGTCCTACGAGCAGTACTTC. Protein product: CASGLLSYEQYF. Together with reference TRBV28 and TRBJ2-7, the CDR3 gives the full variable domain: DVKVTQSSRYLVKRTGEKVFLECVQDMDHENMFWYRQDPGLGLRLIYFSYDVKMKEKGDIPEGYSVSREKKERFSLILESASTNQTSMYLCASGLLSYEQYFGPGTRLTVT.

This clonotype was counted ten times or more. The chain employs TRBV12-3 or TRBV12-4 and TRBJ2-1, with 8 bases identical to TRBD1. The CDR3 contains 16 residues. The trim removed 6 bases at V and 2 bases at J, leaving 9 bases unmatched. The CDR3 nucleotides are TGTGCCAGCAGAGAAACGGGGACAGGAACCTACAATGAGCAGTTCTTC. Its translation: CASRETGTGTYNEQFF.

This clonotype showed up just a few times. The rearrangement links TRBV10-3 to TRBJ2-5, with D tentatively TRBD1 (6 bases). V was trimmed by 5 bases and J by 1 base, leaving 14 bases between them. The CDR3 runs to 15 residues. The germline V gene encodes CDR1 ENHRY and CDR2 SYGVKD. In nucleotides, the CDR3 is TGTGCCATCAGTCAACAGGGTTTAGGCCAAGAGACCCAGTACTTC. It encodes CAISQQGLGQETQYF.

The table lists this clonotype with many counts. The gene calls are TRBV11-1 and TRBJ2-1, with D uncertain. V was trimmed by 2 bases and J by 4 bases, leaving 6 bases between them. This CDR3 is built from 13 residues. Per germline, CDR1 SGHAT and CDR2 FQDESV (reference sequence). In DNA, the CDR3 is TGTGCCAGCAGCTTACTGGGATACAATGAGCAGTTCTTC. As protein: CASSLLGYNEQFF.

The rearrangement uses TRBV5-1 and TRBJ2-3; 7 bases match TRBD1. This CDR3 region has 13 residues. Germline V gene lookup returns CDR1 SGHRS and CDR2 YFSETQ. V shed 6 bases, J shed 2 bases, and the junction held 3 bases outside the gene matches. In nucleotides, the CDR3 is TGCGCCAGCAAGGGGGCCGTCACAGATACGCAGTATTTT. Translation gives CASKGAVTDTQYF.

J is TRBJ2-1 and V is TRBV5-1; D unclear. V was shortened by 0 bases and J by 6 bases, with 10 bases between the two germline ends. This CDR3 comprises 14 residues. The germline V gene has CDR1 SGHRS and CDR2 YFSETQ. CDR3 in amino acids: CASSLGAPPNEQFF. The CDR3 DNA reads TGCGCCAGCAGCTTGGGGGCCCCACCCAATGAGCAGTTCTTC. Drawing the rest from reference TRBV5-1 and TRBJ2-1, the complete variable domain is KAGVTQTPRYLIKTRGQQVTLSCSPISGHRSVSWYQQTPGQGLQFLFEYFSETQRNKGNFPGRFSGRQFSNSRSEMNVSTLELGDSALYLCASSLGAPPNEQFFGPGTRLTVL.

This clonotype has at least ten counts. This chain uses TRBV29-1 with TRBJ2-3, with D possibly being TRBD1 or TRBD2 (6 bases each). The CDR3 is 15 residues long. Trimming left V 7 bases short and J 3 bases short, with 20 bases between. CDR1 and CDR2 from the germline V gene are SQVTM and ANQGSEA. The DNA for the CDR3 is TGCAGCGCTGGAGGGGGAGAGATTCCTACAGATACGCAGTATTTT. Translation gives CSAGGGEIPTDTQYF.

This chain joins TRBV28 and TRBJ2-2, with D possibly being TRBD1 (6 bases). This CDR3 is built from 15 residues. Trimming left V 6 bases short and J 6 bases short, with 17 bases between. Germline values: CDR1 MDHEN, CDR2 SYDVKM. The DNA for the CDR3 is TGTGCCAGCAGCCTAACCGGGACAATCGCCGGGGAGCTGTTTTTT. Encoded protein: CASSLTGTIAGELFF.